These 16 T cell receptor beta chains were sequenced from one sample in a study of T cell responses to AZD1222 COVID-19 vaccine. The table came from immunoSEQ multiplex PCR; TCRdb's copy has only in-frame clones and leaves some out. The data contain about 160,000 clones, approximately 94% of them singletons. The sequences come from peripheral blood, collected 28 days after the second AZD1222 dose. These receptors originate from an adult who received the AZD1222 COVID-19 vaccine.

The chain uses TRBV2 and TRBJ1-2; D is undetermined. V gave up 3 bases and J gave up 4 bases, with 9 bases separating them. This CDR3 spans 13 amino acids. Germline V gene lookup returns CDR1 SNHLY and CDR2 FYNNEI. CDR3 amino acids: CASSEGSAYGYTF. The CDR3 nucleotides are TGTGCCAGCAGTGAGGGGTCGGCCTATGGCTACACCTTC.

The chain is built from TRBV29-1 and TRBJ2-1, with 14 bases aligning to TRBD2. Germline V gives CDR1 SQVTM, CDR2 ANQGSEA. Losses at the gene ends were 7 bases for V and 8 bases for J; bases not matched to a gene: 1. The CDR3 spans 12 residues. The CDR3 loop reads CSGLAGGHEQFF. As DNA, the CDR3 is TGCAGCGGACTAGCGGGAGGGCATGAGCAGTTCTTC.

The chain uses TRBV29-1 and TRBJ2-1, with D perhaps matching TRBD2 (5 bases). The germline gives CDR1 SQVTM, CDR2 ANQGSEA. Deletions cut 6 bases from V and 8 bases from J, with 29 bases between. There are 17 residues in the CDR3. The CDR3 sequence: CSVRNGLLEGAKDEQFF. As DNA, the CDR3 is TGCAGCGTACGTAATGGTCTCCTAGAGGGAGCTAAGGATGAGCAGTTCTTC.

This clone was picked up one time. This chain links TRBV7-9 with TRBJ2-2; 8 positions match TRBD2. Germline assignment: CDR1 SEHNR and CDR2 FQNEAQ (reference sequence). The V gene end was trimmed by 3 bases and the J gene end by 2 bases; junction bases not matched to a gene: 5. This CDR3 comprises 16 residues. CDR3 DNA: TGTGCCAGCAGCTTTCCGGGACTAGATAACACCGGGGAGCTGTTTTTT. It codes for CASSFPGLDNTGELFF.

CDR3 sequence reads: CASSKGLADYEQYF. The CDR3 nucleotides read TGTGCCAGCAGCAAGGGACTAGCCGACTACGAGCAGTACTTC. This sequence joins TRBV5-4 and TRBJ2-7; 9 nucleotides align to TRBD2. This CDR3 comprises 14 residues. Per germline, CDR1 SGHNT and CDR2 YYREEE (reference sequence). Trimming took 4 bases from V and 3 from J; bases not matched to a gene: 5.

This chain links TRBV19 with TRBJ1-6; 7 bases align to TRBD1. Looked up from germline, CDR1 is LNHDA and CDR2 is SQIVND (reference sequence). This CDR3 comprises 13 residues. Trimming took 10 bases from V and 7 from J; bases not matched to a gene: 7. CDR3 protein: CATHGQANSPLHF. CDR3 nucleotides: TGTGCCACTCATGGACAGGCCAATTCACCCCTCCACTTT.

V and J are TRBV27 and TRBJ2-1, with 10 bases that match TRBD2. This CDR3 has 19 residues. Losses at the gene ends were 4 bases for V and 5 bases for J; bases not matched to a gene: 17. The germline gives CDR1 MNHEY, CDR2 SMNVEV (reference sequence). The CDR3 DNA follows: TGTGCCAGCAGTTCGCTTTTGGGGCTAGCGGGAGTGCGACACAATGAGCAGTTCTTC. Its translation: CASSSLLGLAGVRHNEQFF.

The V call is TRBV7-2, the J call TRBJ2-7; D is uncertain. V was cut by 2 bases and J by 3 bases, with 8 bases left in between. The CDR3 extends over 13 amino acids. Germline CDR1 SGHTA, CDR2 FQGNSA. The CDR3 DNA reads as TGTGCCAGCAGCTTAAGGGCTAGCTACGAGCAGTACTTC. This gives the protein CASSLRASYEQYF. Using reference TRBV7-2 and TRBJ2-7 for the parts outside the CDR3, the full variable domain is GAGVSQSPSNKVTEKGKDVELRCDPISGHTALYWYRQSLGQGLEFLIYFQGNSAPDKSGLPSDRFSAERTGGSVSTLTIQRTQQEDSAVYLCASSLRASYEQYFGPGTRLTVT.

The chain couples TRBV29-1 to TRBJ2-7; 7 positions match TRBD1. Unmatched junction bases numbered 11, after V lost 0 bases and J lost 6 bases. Germline lookup yields CDR1 SQVTM and CDR2 ANQGSEA. CDR3 length: 15 amino acids. The chain's CDR3 is CSVEDRGTASGEQYF. The CDR3 region has the DNA TGCAGCGTTGAAGATCGAGGGACAGCCTCAGGCGAGCAGTACTTC.

The V gene is TRBV4-1, the J gene TRBJ1-2, with D unresolved. The CDR3 consists of 14 residues. With 3 bases removed from V and 10 bases from J, the gap between germline ends came to 18 bases. Per germline, CDR1 MGHRA and CDR2 YSYEKL. The CDR3 coding sequence is TGCGCCAGCAGCCAGGATTTTCTATCCCGGGCCTACACCTTC. Protein product: CASSQDFLSRAYTF.

The gene calls are TRBV5-1 and TRBJ1-1, with a weak D call TRBD1 (5 bases). Germline V CDR1 and CDR2: SGHRS, YFSETQ. This CDR3 region has 13 residues. V was shortened by 0 bases and J by 4 bases, with 7 bases between the two germline ends. CDR3 nucleotides: TGCGCCAGCAGCTTGGCGGGGCCCACTGAAGCTTTCTTT. Translating gives CASSLAGPTEAFF.

The J gene is TRBJ2-2, the V gene TRBV7-7, with 8 bases matching TRBD1. V was clipped by 1 base and J by 6 bases; unmatched bases: 4. This CDR3 spans 15 amino acids. Germline-derived CDR1 and CDR2 are SSHAT and FNYEAQ (reference sequence). The CDR3 loop reads CASSLGRGQAGELFF. CDR3 sequence (DNA): TGTGCCAGCAGCTTAGGCAGGGGGCAGGCCGGGGAGCTGTTTTTT.

This clone was recorded a few times. The rearrangement joins TRBV4-1 to TRBJ2-3, with D maybe TRBD2 (5 bases). The V end was cut by 0 bases, the J end by 3 bases, with 7 bases between. The CDR3 contains 14 residues. In germline, CDR1 is MGHRA, CDR2 YSYEKL. The CDR3 nucleotides read TGCGCCAGCAGCCAAGAACTAGTTACAGATACGCAGTATTTT. It is translated as CASSQELVTDTQYF.

The rearrangement joins TRBV5-5 to TRBJ2-1; D call uncertain. The CDR3 runs 13 residues. With 0 bases removed from V and 7 bases from J, the gap between germline ends came to 8 bases. Germline values: CDR1 SGHKS, CDR2 YYEKEE (reference sequence). CDR3 loop: CASSLVASNEQFF. In DNA, the CDR3 is TGTGCCAGCAGCTTGGTGGCGAGTAATGAGCAGTTCTTC.

This clone was detected once. V usage is TRBV5-4 and J usage is TRBJ2-1; D is possibly TRBD1 or TRBD2 (6 bases each). The CDR3 has 14 residues. V was shortened by 2 bases and J by 8 bases, with 14 bases between the two germline ends. Germline V CDR1 and CDR2: SGHNT, YYREEE (reference sequence). The CDR3 is CASSLGGSGDEQFF. CDR3 DNA sequence: TGTGCCAGCAGCTTAGGGGGGAGTGGAGATGAGCAGTTCTTC. Combining the CDR3 with reference TRBV5-4 and TRBJ2-1 gives the whole variable domain ETGVTQSPTHLIKTRGQQVTLRCSSQSGHNTVSWYQQALGQGPQFIFQYYREEENGRGNFPPRFSGLQFPNYSSELNVNALELDDSALYLCASSLGGSGDEQFFGPGTRLTVL.

CDR3 amino acids: CASSSTGLGQPQHF. The CDR3 DNA reads as TGTGCCAGCAGTTCCACAGGGCTAGGACAGCCCCAGCATTTT. This chain connects TRBV2 to TRBJ1-5; D is possibly TRBD1 (6 bases). The CDR3 is 14 residues long. Per germline, CDR1 SNHLY and CDR2 FYNNEI. The V gene lost 5 bases and the J gene lost 7 bases, with 15 bases spanning the gap.